This T cell receptor (beta chain) came from a study of cytomegalovirus exposure and HLA in healthy donors. Study at large: In an earlier analysis, 90 million to 130 million unique TCR beta sequences were found from some 180 million T cells.

This clone was detected a few times. The antigen remains undetermined. 13 Jbeta primers and 60 Vbeta primers were used for the PCR. The repertoire was sequenced with immunoSEQ multiplex PCR; TCRdb's copy has only in-frame clones and lacks some. The sample lists about 140,000 clones, 61% occurring once. This CDR3 is 11 amino acids long. V dropped 1 base and J dropped 9 bases, with 10 bases sitting between them. Germline CDR1 SQVTM, CDR2 ANQGSEA. Study-wide findings and caveats: In an earlier analysis, most TCR beta V segments were productive about 87% or about 30% of the time. Later analysis identified a missense DCLRE1C variant that was linked to TCR beta V- and J-gene trimming. V segments that were indistinguishable, TRBV6-2 and TRBV6-3 among them, were omitted from analysis.

The origin of this receptor is a male donor in good health and CMV-seronegative. The chain couples TRBV29-1 to TRBJ2-7; D possibly corresponds to TRBD1 (5 bases). Sequenced: PBMCs. The CDR3 bases are TGCAGCGTTGAAGCCGGACAAGGGCAGTACTTC. Protein sequence: CSVEAGQGQYF.